These T cell receptor beta chains were read from a single sample in a study of neurological immune-mediated disorders. TCRdb reanalysed the 5' RACE reads using MiXCR and keeps one entry per CDR3 protein. Counted here are tens of thousands of distinct CDR3 sequences, roughly 11% occurring once; the ten biggest clones make up 3% to 4.5%. The sequenced material came from CD4+ T cells from blood. The receptor source for this set is a woman in her twenties or thirties with HTLV-1-associated myelopathy (HAM/TSP). Both conserved end residues are part of each CDR3. D genes are given only for firm matches. Size is stated for part of the rows, as once, few or many counts, or as a class when the clone is expanded.

j_call: TRBJ2-6
clone_size: NA
v_call: TRBV12-3/TRBV12-4
d_call: NA
cdr3_aa: CASSLWGATTGANVLTF
cdr3_nt: TGTGCCAGCAGTTTATGGGGGGCAACAACGGGGGCCAACGTCCTGACTTTC

j_call: TRBJ1-2
clone_size: many
v_call: TRBV19
d_call: TRBD1
cdr3_aa: CASNSLWTGVSESGYTF
cdr3_nt: TGTGCCAGTAACTCGCTCTGGACAGGGGTATCGGAAAGTGGCTACACCTTC

j_call: TRBJ2-3
clone_size: many
v_call: TRBV20-1
d_call: NA
cdr3_aa: CSARAGAKPDTQYF
cdr3_nt: TGCAGTGCTAGGGCTGGGGCTAAACCAGATACGCAGTATTTT

j_call: TRBJ2-2
clone_size: many
v_call: TRBV6-1
d_call: TRBD1
cdr3_aa: CASSARAGQGRVGELFF
cdr3_nt: TGTGCCAGCAGTGCCCGAGCGGGACAGGGGAGGGTCGGGGAGCTGTTTTTT

j_call: TRBJ1-2
clone_size: NA
v_call: TRBV12-3/TRBV12-4
d_call: NA
cdr3_aa: CASSLAQGGNYGYTF
cdr3_nt: TGTGCAAGCAGTTTAGCGCAAGGGGGGAACTATGGCTACACCTTC

j_call: TRBJ2-1
clone_size: NA
v_call: TRBV3-1
d_call: NA
cdr3_aa: CASSQDVSTRSVKQFF
cdr3_nt: TGTGCCAGCAGCCAAGATGTTTCGACTAGAAGCGTAAAGCAGTTCTTC

j_call: TRBJ1-2
clone_size: NA
v_call: TRBV14
d_call: NA
cdr3_aa: CASSRLGTTLGYTF
cdr3_nt: TGTGCCAGCAGCCGCCTCGGGACAACTCTTGGCTACACCTTC

j_call: TRBJ1-4
clone_size: many
v_call: TRBV3-1
d_call: NA
cdr3_aa: CASSQQVQSRMKLFF
cdr3_nt: TGTGCCAGCAGCCAACAGGTACAGTCCAGGATGAAACTGTTTTTT

j_call: TRBJ1-1
clone_size: many
v_call: TRBV10-3
d_call: NA
cdr3_aa: CAISEARGSVTEAFF
cdr3_nt: TGTGCCATCAGTGAAGCCCGGGGGTCGGTCACTGAAGCTTTCTTT

j_call: TRBJ2-1
clone_size: NA
v_call: TRBV7-6
d_call: NA
cdr3_aa: CASSGHRDRGPNEQFF
cdr3_nt: TGTGCCAGCAGCGGCCACCGAGATCGGGGACCCAATGAGCAGTTCTTC

j_call: TRBJ1-2
clone_size: many
v_call: TRBV6-1
d_call: TRBD1
cdr3_aa: CASSRDRANYGYTF
cdr3_nt: TGTGCCAGCAGTAGGGACAGAGCTAACTATGGCTACACCTTC

j_call: TRBJ2-1
clone_size: many
v_call: TRBV5-1
d_call: NA
cdr3_aa: CASSLASRAEVNEQFF
cdr3_nt: TGCGCCAGCAGCTTGGCCAGTCGGGCCGAGGTGAATGAGCAGTTCTTC

j_call: TRBJ1-1
clone_size: many
v_call: TRBV12-3/TRBV12-4
d_call: NA
cdr3_aa: CASSPGGENTEAFF
cdr3_nt: TGTGCCAGCAGTCCGGGGGGGGAAAACACTGAAGCTTTCTTT

j_call: TRBJ2-3
clone_size: many
v_call: TRBV12-3/TRBV12-4
d_call: TRBD2
cdr3_aa: CASSKTSGGVDTQYF
cdr3_nt: TGTGCCAGCAGTAAGACTAGCGGGGGGGTGGATACGCAGTATTTT

j_call: TRBJ1-2
clone_size: many
v_call: TRBV5-1
d_call: NA
cdr3_aa: CASSLYGYGYTF
cdr3_nt: TGCGCCAGCAGCTTGTACGGCTATGGCTACACCTTC

j_call: TRBJ1-2
clone_size: many
v_call: TRBV3-1
d_call: NA
cdr3_aa: CASSQDSGRANYGYTF
cdr3_nt: TGTGCCAGCAGCCAAGACTCGGGGAGAGCTAACTATGGCTACACCTTC

j_call: TRBJ2-4
clone_size: many
v_call: TRBV7-2
d_call: NA
cdr3_aa: CASSFTRRDRLLGKNIQYF
cdr3_nt: TGTGCCAGCAGCTTCACGCGCCGGGACCGACTCCTGGGCAAAAACATTCAGTACTTC

j_call: TRBJ1-3
clone_size: NA
v_call: TRBV18
d_call: NA
cdr3_aa: CASSPMGNTIYF
cdr3_nt: TGTGCCAGCTCACCGATGGGGAACACCATATATTTT

j_call: TRBJ2-7
clone_size: many
v_call: TRBV7-9
d_call: TRBD1
cdr3_aa: CASSLDGTVSYEQYF
cdr3_nt: TGTGCCAGCAGCTTAGACGGGACAGTCTCCTACGAGCAGTACTTC

j_call: TRBJ1-4
clone_size: many
v_call: TRBV7-9
d_call: TRBD1
cdr3_aa: CASSLPGQGREKLFF
cdr3_nt: TGTGCCAGCAGCTTACCGGGACAGGGGCGTGAAAAACTGTTTTTT

j_call: TRBJ1-1
clone_size: many
v_call: TRBV6-2/TRBV6-3
d_call: TRBD1
cdr3_aa: CASSYADRRGGEAFF
cdr3_nt: TGTGCCAGCAGTTACGCGGACAGGAGGGGCGGGGAAGCTTTCTTT

j_call: TRBJ2-1
clone_size: many
v_call: TRBV5-1
d_call: NA
cdr3_aa: CASTPLSPTSSYNEQFF
cdr3_nt: TGCGCCAGCACCCCCCTCAGCCCAACCAGCTCCTACAATGAGCAGTTCTTC

j_call: TRBJ2-3
clone_size: many
v_call: TRBV27
d_call: NA
cdr3_aa: CAVRRIGAYTDTQYF
cdr3_nt: TGTGCCGTACGCCGAATAGGGGCGTACACAGATACGCAGTATTTT

j_call: TRBJ2-2
clone_size: many
v_call: TRBV5-4
d_call: TRBD1
cdr3_aa: CASSFTGGAGTGELFF
cdr3_nt: TGTGCCAGCAGCTTCACAGGGGGCGCGGGCACCGGGGAGCTGTTTTTT

j_call: TRBJ2-3
clone_size: many
v_call: TRBV20-1
d_call: TRBD2
cdr3_aa: CSARTSGGGRTQYF
cdr3_nt: TGCAGTGCTCGGACTAGCGGGGGAGGTCGCACGCAGTATTTT

j_call: TRBJ1-3
clone_size: many
v_call: TRBV7-2
d_call: NA
cdr3_aa: CASSLGSSKGNTIYF
cdr3_nt: TGTGCCAGCAGCTTAGGGTCTTCCAAGGGAAACACCATATATTTT

j_call: TRBJ2-1
clone_size: many
v_call: TRBV5-1
d_call: NA
cdr3_aa: CASSPDGYNEQFF
cdr3_nt: TGCGCCAGCAGCCCGGACGGTTACAATGAGCAGTTCTTC

j_call: TRBJ1-2
clone_size: many
v_call: TRBV20-1
d_call: NA
cdr3_aa: CSARAWTETNYGYTF
cdr3_nt: TGCAGTGCTAGGGCCTGGACAGAAACTAACTATGGCTACACCTTC

j_call: TRBJ2-1
clone_size: many
v_call: TRBV3-1
d_call: NA
cdr3_aa: CASSQEGLSNSYNEQFF
cdr3_nt: TGTGCCAGCAGCCAAGAGGGACTTTCTAACTCCTACAATGAGCAGTTCTTC

j_call: TRBJ2-2
clone_size: many
v_call: TRBV29-1
d_call: NA
cdr3_aa: CSVVKGSTGELFF
cdr3_nt: TGCAGCGTCGTTAAGGGTAGCACCGGGGAGCTGTTTTTT

j_call: TRBJ2-1
clone_size: many
v_call: TRBV5-4
d_call: TRBD1
cdr3_aa: CASSLVGTGTYNEQFF
cdr3_nt: TGTGCCAGCAGCTTGGTAGGGACAGGGACCTACAATGAGCAGTTCTTC

j_call: TRBJ2-3
clone_size: NA
v_call: TRBV4-1
d_call: NA
cdr3_aa: CASTPRQATTDTKYF
cdr3_nt: TGCGCCAGCACCCCGAGACAGGCTACAACAGATACGAAGTATTTT

j_call: TRBJ1-5
clone_size: many
v_call: TRBV20-1
d_call: NA
cdr3_aa: CSANLPGAQPQHF
cdr3_nt: TGCAGTGCTAATTTACCAGGGGCCCAGCCCCAGCATTTT

j_call: TRBJ1-3
clone_size: many
v_call: TRBV20-1
d_call: NA
cdr3_aa: CSARDLGVSSGNTIYF
cdr3_nt: TGCAGTGCTAGAGATCTGGGGGTCTCCTCTGGAAACACCATATATTTT

j_call: TRBJ1-2
clone_size: few
v_call: TRBV18
d_call: NA
cdr3_aa: CASSSGYGYTF
cdr3_nt: TGTGCCAGCTCATCAGGGTATGGCTACACCTTC

j_call: TRBJ1-1
clone_size: medium-sized
v_call: TRBV5-1
d_call: NA
cdr3_aa: CASSLRASNTEAFF
cdr3_nt: TGCGCCAGCAGCTTGAGGGCTTCTAACACTGAAGCTTTCTTT

j_call: TRBJ2-5
clone_size: many
v_call: TRBV10-3
d_call: NA
cdr3_aa: CAISEAYTSKGETQYF
cdr3_nt: TGTGCCATCAGTGAGGCGTACACTTCTAAGGGAGAGACCCAGTACTTC

j_call: TRBJ1-1
clone_size: many
v_call: TRBV3-1
d_call: TRBD1
cdr3_aa: CASSQVQGAAEAFF
cdr3_nt: TGTGCCAGCAGCCAAGTTCAGGGGGCAGCCGAAGCTTTCTTT

j_call: TRBJ2-7
clone_size: many
v_call: TRBV29-1
d_call: NA
cdr3_aa: CSVGGQALYEQYF
cdr3_nt: TGCAGCGTTGGAGGACAAGCCCTCTACGAGCAGTACTTC

j_call: TRBJ1-6
clone_size: many
v_call: TRBV5-1
d_call: NA
cdr3_aa: CASRSNSNNSPLHF
cdr3_nt: TGCGCCAGCAGGTCCAACTCGAATAATTCACCCCTCCACTTT

j_call: TRBJ2-7
clone_size: many
v_call: TRBV3-1
d_call: NA
cdr3_aa: CASSHRERQYF
cdr3_nt: TGTGCCAGCAGCCACAGGGAACGGCAGTACTTC

j_call: TRBJ1-2
clone_size: NA
v_call: TRBV28
d_call: NA
cdr3_aa: CARSFTVSGYTF
cdr3_nt: TGTGCCAGAAGTTTTACAGTGAGTGGCTACACCTTC

j_call: TRBJ2-1
clone_size: many
v_call: TRBV20-1
d_call: TRBD2
cdr3_aa: CSASPGGTWFEQFF
cdr3_nt: TGCAGTGCTAGTCCCGGGGGGACTTGGTTTGAGCAGTTCTTC

j_call: TRBJ1-1
clone_size: many
v_call: TRBV12-3/TRBV12-4
d_call: NA
cdr3_aa: CASRTRGRGNTEAFF
cdr3_nt: TGTGCCAGCAGGACGAGGGGACGGGGGAACACTGAAGCTTTCTTT

j_call: TRBJ1-1
clone_size: many
v_call: TRBV6-1
d_call: NA
cdr3_aa: CASSESRGTEAFF
cdr3_nt: TGTGCCAGCAGTGAATCCCGAGGCACTGAAGCTTTCTTT

j_call: TRBJ2-2
clone_size: many
v_call: TRBV5-1
d_call: NA
cdr3_aa: CASSPGGQSNTGELFF
cdr3_nt: TGCGCCAGTTCGCCAGGGGGGCAGTCGAACACCGGGGAGCTGTTTTTT

j_call: TRBJ2-2
clone_size: many
v_call: TRBV5-1
d_call: NA
cdr3_aa: CASSLDRGRMLLWTGELFF
cdr3_nt: TGCGCCAGCAGCTTGGACCGGGGGCGCATGCTTTTGTGGACCGGGGAGCTGTTTTTT

j_call: TRBJ2-3
clone_size: many
v_call: TRBV5-1
d_call: NA
cdr3_aa: CASSRGTVSTDTQYF
cdr3_nt: TGCGCCAGCAGCCGAGGGACGGTAAGCACAGATACGCAGTATTTT

j_call: TRBJ1-2
clone_size: many
v_call: TRBV6-5
d_call: TRBD1
cdr3_aa: CASSSTGGPSGYTF
cdr3_nt: TGTGCCAGCAGTTCGACAGGGGGCCCGTCTGGCTACACCTTC

j_call: TRBJ2-7
clone_size: many
v_call: TRBV29-1
d_call: NA
cdr3_aa: CSGGHVYEQYF
cdr3_nt: TGCAGCGGCGGACACGTCTACGAGCAGTACTTC

j_call: TRBJ2-3
clone_size: many
v_call: TRBV3-1
d_call: NA
cdr3_aa: CASSRRTDTQYF
cdr3_nt: TGTGCCAGCAGCCGACGCACAGATACGCAGTATTTT

j_call: TRBJ2-1
clone_size: many
v_call: TRBV7-2
d_call: NA
cdr3_aa: CASSLSGSPGGHYNEQFF
cdr3_nt: TGTGCCAGCAGCTTATCTGGTTCCCCCGGGGGCCACTACAATGAGCAGTTCTTC